These 29 T cell receptor beta chains were sequenced from one sample in a study of control samples from healthy donors and cancer patients. Using immunoSEQ multiplex PCR, the repertoire was profiled, and TCRdb retains in-frame clones only, with some absent. Found here are over 100,000 clones, 80% to 95% of them singletons; the top ten hold around 5.8%. Input material: blood. Every receptor here comes from a man aged 18 to 30 in good health.

A single count supports this clone. This CDR3 is also generated by other DNA sequences in the sample. The chain employs TRBV7-2 and TRBJ1-5, with D possibly matching TRBD1 (5 bases). Germline CDR1 and CDR2: SGHTA and FQGNSA. The CDR3 covers 15 residues. V was clipped by 4 bases and J by 7 bases, with 17 bases between them. The CDR3 loop reads CASSSLGGGNQPQHF. The CDR3 coding sequence is TGTGCCAGCAGCTCCCTCGGGGGGGGAAACCAGCCCCAGCATTTT.

Note on this clone: Germline and junction disagree at one end, which may indicate a read error. This chain joins TRBV6-1 and TRBJ2-7, with D tentatively TRBD1 or TRBD2 (6 bases each). The CDR3 runs 11 residues. Per the germline V gene, CDR1 is MNHNS and CDR2 is SASEGT. As DNA, the CDR3 is TGTGCCAGCAGTGAAAGGGGGGAATTGGGCTTC. Translated: CASSERGELGF.

This clone was seen a single time. The CDR3 reads CASSQDRFTEAFF. The CDR3 nucleotides read TGCGCCAGCAGCCAAGATCGATTTACTGAAGCTTTCTTT. The chain carries TRBV4-1 and TRBJ1-1; D is unresolved. Trimming removed 0 bases at V and 5 bases at J, with 7 bases between. The V gene's germline CDR1 is MGHRA and CDR2 YSYEKL. CDR3 size: 13 residues.

This rearrangement joins TRBV5-6 to TRBJ1-2; no clear D. With 7 bases removed from V and 5 bases from J, the gap between germline ends came to 21 bases. This CDR3 comprises 15 residues. Germline V gives CDR1 SGHDT, CDR2 YYEEEE. The CDR3 DNA reads TGTGCCAGCTCTTCCCGAGGCAAGGGCATGTATGGCTACACCTTC. Protein product: CASSSRGKGMYGYTF. The variable domain in full, with the rest retrieved from reference TRBV5-6 and TRBJ1-2, is DAGVTQSPTHLIKTRGQQVTLRCSPKSGHDTVSWYQQALGQGPQFIFQYYEEEERQRGNFPDRFSGHQFPNYSSELNVNALLLGDSALYLCASSSRGKGMYGYTFGSGTRLTVV.

V and J are TRBV10-1 and TRBJ1-1; no reliable D call. Germline lookup yields CDR1 WNHNN and CDR2 SYGVQD (reference sequence). V lost 3 bases and J 0 bases, leaving 8 bases between the germline ends. This CDR3 contains 14 residues. The CDR3 bases are TGCGCCAGCAGTGAAGGGCCCGTGAACACTGAAGCTTTCTTT. This gives the protein CASSEGPVNTEAFF.

This chain uses TRBV6-5 with TRBJ2-2; no clear D gene. The germline V and J ends were trimmed by 6 bases and 0 bases, with 11 bases remaining between them. Germline CDR1 MNHEY, CDR2 SVGAGI. The CDR3 consists of 15 residues. CDR3: CASSLTTANTGELFF. The CDR3 bases are TGTGCCAGCAGCCTTACCACAGCGAACACCGGGGAGCTGTTTTTT.

The V gene is TRBV5-1, the J gene TRBJ1-3; D gene unclear. V was cut by 1 base and J by 0 bases, with 8 bases left in between. The CDR3 totals 15 residues. The germline V gene encodes CDR1 SGHRS and CDR2 YFSETQ. CDR3 protein: CASSLLGDSGNTIYF. The CDR3, as DNA: TGCGCCAGCAGCTTGTTAGGCGACTCTGGAAACACCATATATTTT.

The chain combines TRBV5-1 with TRBJ2-3; D unresolved. V lost 4 bases and J lost 0, with 9 bases in between. Per the germline V gene, CDR1 is SGHRS and CDR2 is YFSETQ. The CDR3 loop spans 14 amino acids. The CDR3 loop reads CASSGPGSTDTQYF. DNA for the CDR3: TGCGCCAGCAGCGGGCCGGGTAGCACAGATACGCAGTATTTT.

This clone occurred a few times. The chain uses TRBV7-9 and TRBJ2-7; the D gene is possibly TRBD2 (5 bases). Trimming shortened V by 2 bases and J by 3 bases, and 14 bases separated the two germline ends. Per germline, CDR1 SEHNR and CDR2 FQNEAQ (reference sequence). This CDR3 spans 15 amino acids. CDR3 loop: CASSLWASLRYEQYF. The CDR3 DNA reads as TGTGCCAGCAGCTTATGGGCTAGCCTCCGCTACGAGCAGTACTTC.

This chain joins TRBV30 and TRBJ2-7; TRBD1 matches at 12 bases. From germline, CDR1 is GTSNPN and CDR2 SVGIG (reference sequence). The CDR3 has 13 residues. Trimming at V came to 7 bases and at J to 3 bases, leaving 4 bases not matched to a gene. CDR3 region: CASGTGGSYEQYF. CDR3 sequence (DNA): TGTGCCTCGGGGACAGGGGGCAGCTACGAGCAGTACTTC. Combining the CDR3 with reference TRBV30 and TRBJ2-7 gives the whole variable domain SQTIHQWPATLVQPVGSPLSLECTVEGTSNPNLYWYRQAAGRGLQLLFYSVGIGQISSEVPQNLSASRPQDRQFILSSKKLLLSDSGFYLCASGTGGSYEQYFGPGTRLTVT.

The chain combines TRBV6-2 or TRBV6-3 with TRBJ1-5, with 9 bases fitting TRBD1. V lost 5 bases, J lost 2 bases, and 4 bases stayed unmatched. Germline V gene data show CDR1 as MNHEY and CDR2 as SVGEGT. The CDR3 covers 15 residues. The CDR3 spells CASSIQGAGNQPQHF. The DNA of the CDR3 is TGTGCCAGCAGTATACAGGGGGCGGGCAATCAGCCCCAGCATTTT.

This clone showed up just once. This chain uses TRBV2 with TRBJ1-3; D is perhaps TRBD1 (6 bases). Per germline, CDR1 SNHLY and CDR2 FYNNEI. The length of the CDR3 is 13 residues. Trimming stripped 6 bases from V and 0 bases from J, with 6 bases between. The CDR3 loop is CASSRGSGNTIYF. Written as DNA, the CDR3 is TGTGCCAGCAGCAGGGGCTCTGGAAACACCATATATTTT.

The rearrangement links TRBV9 to TRBJ2-2; 10 bases fit TRBD2. Losses at the gene ends were 0 bases for V and 5 bases for J; bases not matched to a gene: 13. The length of the CDR3 is 19 residues. CDR1 and CDR2 (germline): SGDLS, YYNGEE. In DNA, the CDR3 is TGTGCCAGCAGCGTAGCTCCCCTAGCGGGGGCCAGGATTACCGGGGAGCTGTTTTTT. It translates to CASSVAPLAGARITGELFF.

The CDR3 DNA reads as TGTGCTAGTGGTTCGACGTCGGGCGTTGTCGGCAATGAGCAGTTCTTC. Its translation is CASGSTSGVVGNEQFF. The gene calls are TRBV12-5 and TRBJ2-1; D is ambiguous. Germline V CDR1 and CDR2: LGHNT, FRNRAP. Trimming left V 4 bases short and J 6 bases short, with 19 bases between. CDR3 length: 16 residues.

The rearrangement links TRBV30 to TRBJ1-1; D gene ambiguous. The CDR3 sequence is 13 residues long. Germline assignment: CDR1 GTSNPN and CDR2 SVGIG (reference sequence). The V and J ends lost 1 base and 2 bases respectively, with 8 bases between them. The CDR3 spells CAWSEYVNTEAFF. The CDR3 DNA sequence: TGTGCCTGGAGTGAATACGTTAACACTGAAGCTTTCTTT.

This chain connects TRBV13 to TRBJ2-3; D may correspond to TRBD1 or TRBD2 (6 bases each). The CDR3 is 16 amino acids. V was trimmed by 4 bases and J by 3 bases, leaving 17 bases between them. Germline CDR1 PRHDT, CDR2 FYEKMQ (reference sequence). CDR3 residues: CASSYLGGTKTDTQYF. As DNA, the CDR3 is TGTGCCAGCAGCTACCTCGGCGGGACAAAAACAGATACGCAGTATTTT.

J is TRBJ2-3 and V is TRBV5-4; D gene ambiguous. The CDR3 consists of 18 residues. The V gene's germline CDR1 is SGHNT and CDR2 YYREEE (reference sequence). V was shortened by 0 bases and J by 5 bases, with 22 bases between the two germline ends. CDR3 DNA sequence: TGTGCCAGCAGCTTGGAAGCCGGGTTCACTCCGGCGATAGATACGCAGTATTTT. It yields the protein CASSLEAGFTPAIDTQYF.

The chain uses TRBV21-1 and TRBJ1-3; the tabulated D call, TRBD1, remains unverified against the DNA. TRBV21-1 is assigned pseudogene status. The CDR3 extends over 19 amino acids. The CDR3 loop reads CASSSSLGDRGGLGNTIYF. The CDR3 DNA is TGTGCCAGCAGCTCCTCATTGGGCGACAGGGGAGGGCTTGGAAACACCATATATTTT.

The chain uses TRBV9 and TRBJ1-2; D ambiguous. The CDR3 covers 13 residues. Deletions cut 5 bases from V and 7 bases from J, with 15 bases between. Germline values: CDR1 SGDLS, CDR2 YYNGEE. CDR3 region: CASSPGWASGYTF. CDR3 DNA: TGTGCCAGCAGTCCCGGCTGGGCAAGTGGCTACACCTTC.

The V gene is TRBV2, the J gene TRBJ2-3, with 13 bases aligning to TRBD2. Germline values: CDR1 SNHLY, CDR2 FYNNEI. The CDR3 is 15 amino acids. Germline trimming cut 6 bases from V and 4 bases from J; bases unmatched to any gene: 4. CDR3 residues: CASRDGLAGADTQYF. The DNA of the CDR3 is TGTGCCAGCAGGGACGGACTAGCGGGGGCAGATACGCAGTATTTT.

This rearrangement joins TRBV28 to TRBJ1-4; 7 bases are a match to TRBD1. This CDR3 is 15 amino acids long. The V segment lost 5 bases and the J segment 8 bases; nucleotides outside the gene matches: 11. The germline CDR1 and CDR2 sequences are MDHEN and SYDVKM. CDR3 protein: CASSAEGAVREKLFF. CDR3 coding DNA: TGTGCCAGCAGTGCCGAGGGGGCAGTACGGGAAAAACTGTTTTTT.

The chain is built from TRBV6-1 and TRBJ2-5, with 7 bases that match TRBD1. Germline V gives CDR1 MNHNS, CDR2 SASEGT. With V trimmed by 2 bases and J by 5 bases, 14 bases remained unmatched. This CDR3 comprises 17 residues. The CDR3: CASSESRLRQGGETQYF. CDR3 DNA: TGTGCCAGCAGTGAAAGTCGCCTCCGACAGGGTGGGGAGACCCAGTACTTC.

This sequence joins TRBV12-5 and TRBJ1-6; D remains ambiguous. The CDR3 is 15 amino acids. Germline V gene data show CDR1 as LGHNT and CDR2 as FRNRAP. V gave up 2 bases and J gave up 6 bases, with 11 bases separating them. The CDR3 loop is CASGLTGMGNSPLHF. The CDR3 coding sequence is TGTGCTAGTGGTTTGACCGGGATGGGTAATTCACCCCTCCACTTT.

The chain has TRBV10-1 and TRBJ2-7; 8 nucleotides match TRBD2. The CDR3 length is 12 residues. V was pared by 4 bases and J by 6 bases, with 2 bases of the junction left unmatched. The germline gives CDR1 WNHNN, CDR2 SYGVQD (reference sequence). The CDR3 nucleotides read TGCGCCAGCAGTGGGACTAGCTCCGAGCAGTACTTC. Translating gives CASSGTSSEQYF.

V and J are TRBV5-4 and TRBJ1-6, with TRBD1 identical over 8 bases. Germline CDR1 reads SGHNT; CDR2 reads YYREEE (reference sequence). Unmatched junction bases numbered 7, after V lost 0 bases and J lost 2 bases. The CDR3 runs 18 residues. Here the CDR3 DNA reads TGTGCCAGCAGCTTGGACAGGGGGTATCCCGCCTATAATTCACCCCTCCACTTT. It yields the protein CASSLDRGYPAYNSPLHF.

The V call is TRBV5-1, the J call TRBJ2-1; no clear D. Trimming took off 0 bases at V and 7 bases at J, with 14 bases between the two ends. Germline loops: CDR1 SGHRS, CDR2 YFSETQ. The CDR3 sequence is 15 residues long. In DNA form, the CDR3 reads TGCGCCAGCAGCTTGGCCGGGCCCTCTGGGAATGAGCAGTTCTTC. Encoded protein: CASSLAGPSGNEQFF.

The rearrangement uses TRBV9 and TRBJ2-1, with TRBD2 matching 7 bases. V trimming: 2 bases; J trimming: 3 bases; junction bases outside the gene matches: 8. The CDR3 has 16 residues. Germline V gene sequence: CDR1 SGDLS, CDR2 YYNGEE. The CDR3 region has the DNA TGTGCCAGCAGCGTCTGGGGCGGGGGATTCTACAATGAGCAGTTCTTC. Its translation: CASSVWGGGFYNEQFF.

The chain is built from TRBV29-1 and TRBJ1-4, with 12 bases identical to TRBD1. The trim removed 5 bases at V and 7 bases at J, leaving 8 bases unmatched. This CDR3 is 15 amino acids long. The germline gives CDR1 SQVTM, CDR2 ANQGSEA. For the CDR3, the DNA is TGCAGCGTTCAAACCCCGGGACAGGGGGCTGAAAAACTGTTTTTT. Translated, it gives CSVQTPGQGAEKLFF.

The rearrangement joins TRBV4-2 to TRBJ2-1, with 10 bases fitting TRBD2. This CDR3 is built from 14 residues. CDR1 and CDR2 from the germline V gene are LGHNA and YNFKEQ. J gave up 10 bases and V 1 base, and 4 bases lay outside the gene matches. The CDR3 reads CASSQVSGGLEQFF. As DNA, the CDR3 is TGTGCCAGCAGCCAAGTTAGCGGGGGGTTAGAGCAGTTCTTC.